Each of the 20 T cell receptor beta chains below was sequenced from the same sample in a study of blood T cell repertoires in COVID-19. This table comes from immunoSEQ multiplex PCR, and its TCRdb copy is limited to in-frame clones, with some not included. The sample lists around 250,000 clones; roughly 84% were seen once. The sample comprised peripheral blood. Receptors originate from a woman aged 40 to 50 who had recovered from COVID-19.

This rearrangement joins TRBV6-1 to TRBJ2-3; perhaps TRBD1 as D (5 bases). Deletions cut 3 bases from V and 5 bases from J, with 9 bases between. The CDR3 is 13 amino acids. Per germline, CDR1 MNHNS and CDR2 SASEGT. CDR3: CASSDQQGDTQYF. The CDR3 DNA sequence: TGTGCCAGCAGTGACCAGCAGGGAGATACGCAGTATTTT.

V gene TRBV15 combines with J gene TRBJ1-1, with 7 bases that match TRBD1. Germline CDR1 is LNHNV and CDR2 is YYDKDF (reference sequence). The J segment lost 3 bases and the V segment lost 6 bases, leaving 10 bases of the junction unmatched. The CDR3 is made up of 15 amino acids. The CDR3 loop is CATSPGGQDYTEAFF. CDR3 sequence (DNA): TGTGCCACCAGTCCAGGGGGGCAGGACTACACTGAAGCTTTCTTT.

The rearrangement uses TRBV5-1 and TRBJ2-5, with TRBD1 as a possible D gene (6 bases). V was cut by 5 bases and J by 2 bases, with 10 bases left in between. Germline V lookup: CDR1 SGHRS, CDR2 YFSETQ. The CDR3 is 13 amino acids. CDR3 bases: TGCGCCAGCAGAACAGGGCTTCAAGAGACCCAGTACTTC. Protein sequence: CASRTGLQETQYF.

V usage is TRBV4-1 and J usage is TRBJ2-3; TRBD2 aligns across 10 bases. This CDR3 is 17 amino acids long. V gave up 4 bases and J gave up 7 bases; unmatched junction bases: 14. CDR1 is MGHRA and CDR2 is YSYEKL in the germline V gene. The CDR3 reads CASSLASLAGAMNTQYF. CDR3 DNA sequence: TGCGCCAGCAGCCTCGCCTCGCTAGCGGGGGCTATGAATACGCAGTATTTT.

There are a few counts of this clone. The gene calls are TRBV7-9 and TRBJ2-7, with a tentative D call TRBD1 (6 bases). The CDR3 consists of 14 residues. Germline CDR1 reads SEHNR; CDR2 reads FQNEAQ (reference sequence). Trimming stripped 4 bases from V and 3 bases from J, with 13 bases between. This CDR3 is CASSSGQTYYEQYF. CDR3 coding DNA: TGTGCCAGCAGCTCCGGACAGACTTACTACGAGCAGTACTTC.

The CDR3 nucleotides are TGTGCCAGCTCCAACAGGGGAGTTAGAGAAAAACTGTTTTTT. It yields the protein CASSNRGVREKLFF. J is TRBJ1-4 and V is TRBV19; 7 bases are shared with TRBD1. The V and J ends lost 9 bases and 8 bases, in that order; junction bases with no gene match: 12. Germline V gene lookup returns CDR1 LNHDA and CDR2 SQIVND (reference sequence). This CDR3 spans 14 amino acids.

The V and J genes are TRBV30 and TRBJ2-7, with D unclear. The CDR3 sequence is 11 residues long. Germline assignment: CDR1 GTSNPN and CDR2 SVGIG (reference sequence). V was cut by 2 bases and J by 3 bases, with 5 bases left in between. The CDR3 region is CAWSNYYEQYF. The CDR3 region has the DNA TGTGCCTGGAGTAACTACTACGAGCAGTACTTC.

J is TRBJ2-3 and V is TRBV2; 7 nucleotides align to TRBD1. Germline V gives CDR1 SNHLY, CDR2 FYNNEI. V shed 7 bases, J shed 2 bases, and the junction held 6 bases outside the gene matches. The CDR3 totals 14 residues. CDR3 protein: CASKGQTYTDTQYF. CDR3 nucleotides: TGTGCCAGCAAGGGACAGACTTACACAGATACGCAGTATTTT.

The chain combines TRBV9 with TRBJ2-3; TRBD2 matches at 8 bases. Germline V gene sequence: CDR1 SGDLS, CDR2 YYNGEE. V shed 0 bases and J 6 bases; nucleotides not matched to a gene: 9. CDR3 size: 16 residues. CDR3 nucleotides: TGTGCCAGCAGCGTAGTCCGGGGGGGCATTTTTGATACGCAGTATTTT. Its translation: CASSVVRGGIFDTQYF.

The rearrangement uses TRBV28 and TRBJ1-5, with 9 bases that match TRBD1. The J segment lost 8 bases and the V segment lost 3 bases, leaving 8 bases of the junction unmatched. CDR1 and CDR2 (germline): MDHEN, SYDVKM. This CDR3 contains 15 residues. CDR3 DNA: TGTGCCAGCAGTTTTAGGACAGGGGCGGTGGAGCCCCAGCATTTT. This sequence encodes CASSFRTGAVEPQHF. The complete variable domain, with remaining parts taken from reference TRBV28 and TRBJ1-5, reads DVKVTQSSRYLVKRTGEKVFLECVQDMDHENMFWYRQDPGLGLRLIYFSYDVKMKEKGDIPEGYSVSREKKERFSLILESASTNQTSMYLCASSFRTGAVEPQHFGDGTRLSIL.

This sequence joins TRBV27 and TRBJ2-7, with D tentatively TRBD2 (6 bases). Germline values: CDR1 MNHEY, CDR2 SMNVEV (reference sequence). The CDR3 is 15 residues long. Deletions cut 4 bases from V and 3 bases from J, with 16 bases between. The CDR3 loop reads CASSSFGRGDYEQYF. The CDR3 nucleotides are TGTGCCAGCAGTTCCTTTGGGCGGGGTGACTACGAGCAGTACTTC.

The rearrangement links TRBV24-1 to TRBJ2-2; no reliable D call. V was shortened by 9 bases and J by 0 bases, with 10 bases between the two germline ends. Germline V gene lookup returns CDR1 KGHDR and CDR2 SFDVKD. The CDR3 loop spans 14 amino acids. The CDR3: CATQPTPNTGELFF. The CDR3 DNA reads as TGTGCCACCCAACCCACTCCGAACACCGGGGAGCTGTTTTTT.

V usage is TRBV7-9 and J usage is TRBJ1-2, with 8 nucleotides matching TRBD1. Germline lookup yields CDR1 SEHNR and CDR2 FQNEAQ (reference sequence). Trimming cost V 5 bases and J 8 bases; bases outside gene matches: 7. The CDR3 runs to 13 residues. The DNA for the CDR3 is TGTGCCAGCAGCCCACGGACAGGGAGCGGCTACACCTTC. It is translated as CASSPRTGSGYTF.

In this sample, this clone turned up a few times. This rearrangement joins TRBV19 to TRBJ2-6; 9 bases line up with TRBD2. This CDR3 region has 16 residues. V shed 7 bases and J 2 bases; nucleotides not matched to a gene: 6. The germline V gene encodes CDR1 LNHDA and CDR2 SQIVND (reference sequence). This chain's CDR3 is CASNAGGGAGANVLTF. The CDR3 DNA sequence: TGTGCCAGTAACGCGGGAGGGGGAGCTGGGGCCAACGTCCTGACTTTC.

In regard to this clone: The sample contains more than one DNA sequence encoding this CDR3. The chain uses TRBV3-1 (or the pseudogene TRBV3-2) and TRBJ1-5; D unresolved. CDR1 is LGHDT, CDR2 YNNKEL, per germline (reference sequence). This CDR3 has 13 residues. Trimming removed 0 bases from V and 5 bases from J, with 5 bases in between. The CDR3 spells CASSQDRDQPQHF. As DNA, the CDR3 is TGTGCCAGCAGCCAAGACCGCGATCAGCCCCAGCATTTT.

The chain has TRBV6-5 and TRBJ1-1, with D maybe TRBD1 (6 bases). The V gene's germline CDR1 is MNHEY and CDR2 SVGAGI. This CDR3 has 15 amino acids. Trimming took off 2 bases at V and 2 bases at J, with 12 bases between the two ends. CDR3 amino acids: CASSYLDSQNTEAFF. CDR3 bases: TGTGCCAGCAGTTACCTGGACAGCCAAAACACTGAAGCTTTCTTT.

The chain combines TRBV7-6 with TRBJ2-5; the D gene is possibly TRBD2 (6 bases). CDR1 SGHVS and CDR2 FNYEAQ come from the germline V gene. The V and J ends lost 1 base and 5 bases respectively, with 14 bases between them. There are 15 residues in the CDR3. The CDR3 spells CASSLGGGVRETQYF. The CDR3 bases are TGTGCCAGCAGCTTAGGTGGAGGGGTTAGGGAGACCCAGTACTTC.

The chain recombines TRBV5-1 with TRBJ2-7, with D possibly TRBD2 on 6 matching bases. The V gene lost 4 bases and the J gene lost 0 bases, with 11 bases spanning the gap. Germline V CDR1 and CDR2: SGHRS, YFSETQ. This CDR3 has 14 amino acids. The CDR3 DNA reads TGCGCCAGCAGCCGGGAGTCTAGCTCCTACGAGCAGTACTTC. Its protein product is CASSRESSSYEQYF.

The chain links TRBV27 to TRBJ2-3; 13 positions match TRBD2. Germline lookup yields CDR1 MNHEY and CDR2 SMNVEV (reference sequence). The length of the CDR3 is 18 residues. Germline trimming cut 6 bases from V and 3 bases from J; bases unmatched to any gene: 12. The CDR3: CASSPTSGGFISTDTQYF. CDR3 sequence (DNA): TGTGCCAGCAGCCCGACTAGCGGGGGGTTTATATCGACAGATACGCAGTATTTT.

J is TRBJ2-3 and V is TRBV4-2; 13 nucleotides align to TRBD2. The CDR3 runs 19 residues. V lost 2 bases, J lost 1 base, and 9 bases stayed unmatched. The germline gives CDR1 LGHNA, CDR2 YNFKEQ. For the CDR3, the DNA is TGTGCCAGCAGCCAACCGGGACTAGCGGGACCTTTGGGCACAGATACGCAGTATTTT. It is translated as CASSQPGLAGPLGTDTQYF.